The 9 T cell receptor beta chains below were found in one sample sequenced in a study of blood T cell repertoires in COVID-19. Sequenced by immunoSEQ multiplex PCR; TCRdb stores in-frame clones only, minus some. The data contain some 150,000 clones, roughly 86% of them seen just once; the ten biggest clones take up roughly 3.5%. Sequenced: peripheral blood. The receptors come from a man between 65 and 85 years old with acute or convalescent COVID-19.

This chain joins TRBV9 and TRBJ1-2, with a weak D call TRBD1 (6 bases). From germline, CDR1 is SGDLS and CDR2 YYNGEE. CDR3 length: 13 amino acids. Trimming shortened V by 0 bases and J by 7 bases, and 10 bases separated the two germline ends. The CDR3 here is CASSVVGGSGYTF. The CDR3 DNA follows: TGTGCCAGCAGCGTAGTAGGGGGATCTGGCTACACCTTC.

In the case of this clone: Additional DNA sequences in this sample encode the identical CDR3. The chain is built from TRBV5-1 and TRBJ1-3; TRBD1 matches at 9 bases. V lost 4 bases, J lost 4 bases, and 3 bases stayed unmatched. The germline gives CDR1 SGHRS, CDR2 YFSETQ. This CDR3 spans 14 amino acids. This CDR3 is CASSPGQGGNTIYF. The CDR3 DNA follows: TGCGCCAGCAGCCCGGGACAGGGAGGAAACACCATATATTTT. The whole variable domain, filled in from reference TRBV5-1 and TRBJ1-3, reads KAGVTQTPRYLIKTRGQQVTLSCSPISGHRSVSWYQQTPGQGLQFLFEYFSETQRNKGNFPGRFSGRQFSNSRSEMNVSTLELGDSALYLCASSPGQGGNTIYFGEGSWLTVV.

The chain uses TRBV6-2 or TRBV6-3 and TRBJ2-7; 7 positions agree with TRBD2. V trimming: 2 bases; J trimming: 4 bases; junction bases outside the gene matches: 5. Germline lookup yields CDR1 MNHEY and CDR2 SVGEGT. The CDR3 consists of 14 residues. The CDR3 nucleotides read TGTGCCAGCAGTTACGGTGCGGGGGTATACGAGCAGTACTTC. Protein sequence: CASSYGAGVYEQYF.

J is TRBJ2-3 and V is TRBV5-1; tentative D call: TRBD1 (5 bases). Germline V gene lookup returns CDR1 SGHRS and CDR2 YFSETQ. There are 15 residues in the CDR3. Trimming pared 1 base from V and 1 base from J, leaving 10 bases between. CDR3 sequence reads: CASSLIGVRTDTQYF. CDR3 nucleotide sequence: TGCGCCAGCAGCTTGATAGGGGTCCGCACAGATACGCAGTATTTT.

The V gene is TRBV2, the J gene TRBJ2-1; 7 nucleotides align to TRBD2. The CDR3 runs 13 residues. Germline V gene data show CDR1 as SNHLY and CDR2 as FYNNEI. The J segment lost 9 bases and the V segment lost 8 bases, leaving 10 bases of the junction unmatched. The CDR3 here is CASGPMTSSEQFF. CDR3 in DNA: TGTGCCAGCGGGCCTATGACTAGCAGTGAGCAGTTCTTC.

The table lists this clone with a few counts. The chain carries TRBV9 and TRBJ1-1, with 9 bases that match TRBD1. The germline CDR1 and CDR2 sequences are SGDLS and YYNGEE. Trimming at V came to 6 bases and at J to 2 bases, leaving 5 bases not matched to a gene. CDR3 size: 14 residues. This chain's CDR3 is CASTPTGGNTEAFF. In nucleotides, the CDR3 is TGTGCCAGCACCCCGACAGGGGGAAACACTGAAGCTTTCTTT.

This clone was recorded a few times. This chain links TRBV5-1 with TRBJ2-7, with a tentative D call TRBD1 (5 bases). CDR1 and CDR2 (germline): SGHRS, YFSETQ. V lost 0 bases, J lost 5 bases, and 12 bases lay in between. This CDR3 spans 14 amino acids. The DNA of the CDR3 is TGCGCCAGCAGCTTGGCACAGGTCGCGAACGAGCAGTACTTC. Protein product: CASSLAQVANEQYF.

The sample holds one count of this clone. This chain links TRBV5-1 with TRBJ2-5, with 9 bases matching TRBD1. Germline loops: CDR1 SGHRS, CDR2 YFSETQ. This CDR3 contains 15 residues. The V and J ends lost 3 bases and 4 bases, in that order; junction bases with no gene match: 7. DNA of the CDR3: TGCGCCAGCAGCTGGGGGACAGGGAATGTAGAGACCCAGTACTTC. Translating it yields CASSWGTGNVETQYF.

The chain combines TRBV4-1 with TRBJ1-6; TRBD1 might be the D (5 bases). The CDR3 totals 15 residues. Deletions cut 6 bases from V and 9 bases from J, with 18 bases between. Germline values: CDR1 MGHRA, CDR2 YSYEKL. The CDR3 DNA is TGCGCCAGCAGTCGAAAGGACAAGGATGGTTCACCCCTCCACTTT. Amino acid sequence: CASSRKDKDGSPLHF.